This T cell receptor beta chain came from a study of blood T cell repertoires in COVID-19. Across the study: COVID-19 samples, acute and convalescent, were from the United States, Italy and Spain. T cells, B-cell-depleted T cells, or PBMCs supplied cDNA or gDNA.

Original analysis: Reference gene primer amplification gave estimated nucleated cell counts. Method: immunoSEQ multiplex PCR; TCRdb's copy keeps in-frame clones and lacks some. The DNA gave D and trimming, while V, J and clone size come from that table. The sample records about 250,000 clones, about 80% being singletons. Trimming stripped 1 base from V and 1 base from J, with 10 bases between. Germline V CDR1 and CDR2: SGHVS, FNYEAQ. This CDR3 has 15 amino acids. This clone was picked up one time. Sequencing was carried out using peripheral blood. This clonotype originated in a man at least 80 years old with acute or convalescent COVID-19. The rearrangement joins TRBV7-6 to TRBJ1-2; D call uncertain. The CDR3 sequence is CASSLGGSHNYGYTF. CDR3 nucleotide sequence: TGTGCCAGCAGCTTAGGAGGCAGCCATAACTATGGCTACACCTTC.